This T cell receptor (beta chain) was sequenced during a study of blood T cells in healthy people across ages. A second PCR of about 7 to 12 cycles used a sample-barcoded 5' primer and a J-beta primer mix. MiXCR was run by TCRdb on the 5' RACE reads, yielding one entry per CDR3 protein. The table has around 940,000 distinct CDR3 sequences, just over 50% seen once. Isolation per sample recovered at least 6.5 million PBMCs. The trim removed 4 bases at V and 4 bases at J, leaving 4 bases unmatched. Germline CDR1 and CDR2: SQVTM and ANQGSEA. This CDR3 region has 13 residues. Sequencing used blood. This sequence was found in a woman in her fifties or sixties in good health. The rearrangement joins TRBV29-1 to TRBJ2-7, with 10 nucleotides matching TRBD2. CDR3 nucleotide sequence: TGCAGCGTTGGAGGACTAGCGGCTTACGAGCAGTACTTC. It encodes CSVGGLAAYEQYF.